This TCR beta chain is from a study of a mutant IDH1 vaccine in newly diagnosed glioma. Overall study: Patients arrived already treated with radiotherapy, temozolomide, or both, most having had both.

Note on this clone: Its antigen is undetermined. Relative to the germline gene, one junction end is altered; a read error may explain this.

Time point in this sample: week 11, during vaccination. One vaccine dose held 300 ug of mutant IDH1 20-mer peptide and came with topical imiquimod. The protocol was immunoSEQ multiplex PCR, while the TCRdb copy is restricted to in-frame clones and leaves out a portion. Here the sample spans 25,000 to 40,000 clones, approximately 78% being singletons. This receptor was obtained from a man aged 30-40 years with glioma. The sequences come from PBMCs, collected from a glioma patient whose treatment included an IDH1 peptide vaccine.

The CDR3 DNA sequence: TGTGCCAGCAGTGAATGGGGCGGGACCTACGAGTCGGGTTCCGAGCGGTTCTTC. Amino acid sequence: CASSEWGGTYESGSERFF. This chain uses TRBV2 with TRBJ2-1; a possible D gene is TRBD2 (6 bases). Germline CDR1 SNHLY, CDR2 FYNNEI. The CDR3 runs 18 residues.